This T cell receptor beta chain was obtained from a study of tumor-infiltrating lymphocytes in primary liver carcinoma. RNA and DNA were co-extracted from approximately 20-30 mg of unsorted bulk tissue. A primer matching the constant region was used to make TCR beta cDNA from approximately 520 ng of total RNA. Three nested multiplex PCR rounds, a slightly modified ARM-PCR method, built the TCR beta libraries. The first two PCR rounds used TRBV1-TRBV30 forward primers with a C-beta reverse primer, 9 to 10 cycles each. Each CDR3 protein gets one entry after TCRdb re-called the multiplex PCR reads with MiXCR. The profile shows about 44,000 distinct CDR3 sequences, approximately 71% of them singletons. The CDR3 runs 14 residues. Regarding this clonotype: An end of the junction differs from the germline gene, which may be a read error.

The rearrangement uses TRBV12-3 or TRBV12-4 and TRBJ2-7; TRBD2 might be the D (5 bases). Sequenced sample: tumor-adjacent normal liver tissue. The sequence came from a woman aged 25 to 39 with primary liver carcinoma and hepatitis B virus infection. CDR3 in amino acids: CVSSIEGLTVEQYF. The CDR3 DNA follows: TGTGTCAGCAGTATCGAGGGCCTTACTGTAGAGCAGTACTTC.